This passage covers 23 T cell receptor beta chains from one sample sequenced in a study of cytomegalovirus exposure and HLA in healthy donors. A multiplex PCR was run with 60 Vbeta primers and 13 Jbeta primers. Measured with immunoSEQ multiplex PCR; TCRdb has only the in-frame clones, and not every one. The sample comprises 150,000 to 200,000 clones, 71% of which are singletons, and over 2.5% rests with the top ten. The source material was PBMCs. The receptor set was obtained from a woman aged 30 to 39 in good health and CMV-seronegative.

The rearrangement links TRBV5-6 to TRBJ1-1; 8 bases are shared with TRBD1. The germline V gene has CDR1 SGHDT and CDR2 YYEEEE. Trimming cost V 3 bases and J 5 bases; bases outside gene matches: 0. This CDR3 region has 12 residues. CDR3 nucleotides: TGTGCCAGCAGCTGGACAGGGACTGAAGCTTTCTTT. As protein: CASSWTGTEAFF.

The gene calls are TRBV9 and TRBJ1-5, with D maybe TRBD1 (5 bases). The CDR3 sequence is 12 residues long. The V end lost 3 bases, the J end lost 4 bases, and 5 bases lay between the germline ends. The germline CDR1 and CDR2 sequences are SGDLS and YYNGEE. The CDR3 DNA is TGTGCCAGCAGCGCAGGGAATCAGCCCCAGCATTTT. This translates into CASSAGNQPQHF.

The rearrangement links TRBV11-3 to TRBJ2-2; D is unclear. The CDR3 runs to 14 residues. Germline CDR1 is SGHNT and CDR2 is YENEEA. V was clipped by 2 bases and J by 4 bases, with 8 bases between them. The CDR3 region has the DNA TGTGCCAGCAGCTTATTGTGGAGCACCGGGGAGCTGTTTTTT. This sequence encodes CASSLLWSTGELFF.

The chain carries TRBV14 and TRBJ2-2; D remains unclear. CDR1 and CDR2 (germline): SGHDN, FVKESK. CDR3 length: 14 residues. V gave up 0 bases and J gave up 5 bases, with 7 bases separating them. As DNA, the CDR3 is TGTGCCAGCAGCCAAGAGGTACTGACCGGGGAGCTGTTTTTT. The encoded protein is CASSQEVLTGELFF.

This clone was detected once. The V and J genes are TRBV7-3 and TRBJ2-3, with 15 bases fitting TRBD2. Unmatched junction bases numbered 4, after V lost 3 bases and J lost 6 bases. The CDR3 contains 16 residues. Germline V gene data show CDR1 as SGHTA and CDR2 as FQGTGA. The CDR3 here is CASSFGGTSGGDTQYF. For the CDR3, the DNA is TGTGCCAGCAGCTTCGGAGGGACTAGCGGGGGGGATACGCAGTATTTT.

CDR3 in DNA: TGTGCCAGCATACCGGACAGGGGAAGAGGTGAAGCTTTCTTT. Residues: CASIPDRGRGEAFF. J is TRBJ1-1 and V is TRBV2; 9 positions agree with TRBD1. This CDR3 has 14 residues. V was clipped by 7 bases and J by 7 bases; unmatched bases: 10. Germline V gives CDR1 SNHLY, CDR2 FYNNEI.

On this clone: This sample includes further DNA sequences coding for the same CDR3. The V and J genes are TRBV7-2 and TRBJ1-5; D is ambiguous. Trimming left V 5 bases short and J 2 bases short, with 10 bases between. The CDR3 loop spans 14 amino acids. Germline-derived CDR1 and CDR2 are SGHTA and FQGNSA. The CDR3 DNA sequence: TGTGCCAGCAGCCTAGTCGGGGGCAATCAGCCCCAGCATTTT. Amino acid sequence: CASSLVGGNQPQHF.

The V call is TRBV4-1, the J call TRBJ2-7; 14 nucleotides align to TRBD2. The germline V gene encodes CDR1 MGHRA and CDR2 YSYEKL. The J segment lost 0 bases and the V segment lost 3 bases, leaving 10 bases of the junction unmatched. The CDR3 length is 19 residues. This CDR3 reads CASSHPSGLAGVSSYEQYF. CDR3 nucleotide sequence: TGCGCCAGCAGCCACCCCTCGGGACTAGCGGGGGTCAGCTCCTACGAGCAGTACTTC.

The chain is built from TRBV7-2 and TRBJ2-1, with a weak D call TRBD2 (6 bases). Per germline, CDR1 SGHTA and CDR2 FQGNSA. The CDR3 consists of 15 residues. Trimming cost V 4 bases and J 3 bases, with 13 bases left between them. In DNA, the CDR3 is TGTGCCAGCAGCTACGGGACTCTCCACTACAATGAGCAGTTCTTC. It codes for CASSYGTLHYNEQFF.

The V gene is TRBV7-9, the J gene TRBJ1-2; perhaps TRBD1 as D (5 bases). The CDR3 covers 16 residues. Per the germline V gene, CDR1 is SEHNR and CDR2 is FQNEAQ (reference sequence). The ends were cut back, 5 bases at V and 2 bases at J, with 18 bases in the middle. CDR3 residues: CASSTPPGDGNYGYTF. The CDR3, as DNA: TGTGCCAGCAGCACCCCCCCGGGGGACGGCAACTATGGCTACACCTTC.

This clone came up a few times. The chain has TRBV4-3 and TRBJ1-5, with D possibly matching TRBD1 (5 bases). The V gene's germline CDR1 is LGHNA and CDR2 YSLEER. This CDR3 is 14 amino acids long. Trimming took off 1 base at V and 5 bases at J, with 9 bases between the two ends. CDR3 in amino acids: CASSQVQGDQPQHF. The DNA of the CDR3 is TGCGCCAGCAGCCAAGTCCAGGGCGATCAGCCCCAGCATTTT.

This rearrangement joins TRBV27 to TRBJ2-5, with 11 bases identical to TRBD2. The CDR3 loop spans 16 amino acids. V lost 4 bases and J lost 4; bases outside the gene matches: 8. From germline, CDR1 is MNHEY and CDR2 SMNVEV (reference sequence). CDR3 bases: TGTGCCAGCAGTTCTCCACTCCTAGCGGGAGGAGAGACCCAGTACTTC. Translated: CASSSPLLAGGETQYF.

This clone occurred a few times. The CDR3 region is CAWSKLAGGPTDTQYF. The CDR3 DNA sequence: TGTGCCTGGAGTAAACTAGCGGGGGGGCCTACAGATACGCAGTATTTT. The V and J genes are TRBV30 and TRBJ2-3, with 13 bases aligning to TRBD2. Germline lookup yields CDR1 GTSNPN and CDR2 SVGIG (reference sequence). V lost 2 bases and J lost 3; bases outside the gene matches: 5. The CDR3 has 16 residues.

CDR3 residues: CSGGTAGNEQFF. The CDR3 DNA is TGCAGCGGCGGGACGGCGGGGAATGAGCAGTTCTTC. V is TRBV29-1 and J is TRBJ2-1; D possibly corresponds to TRBD2 (6 bases). V gave up 7 bases and J gave up 7 bases, with 14 bases separating them. The germline CDR1 and CDR2 sequences are SQVTM and ANQGSEA. The CDR3 length is 12 residues.

The chain carries TRBV25-1 and TRBJ1-2; no clear D gene. Germline V gene lookup returns CDR1 MGHDK and CDR2 SYGVNS. CDR3 length equals 13 residues. V was cut by 3 bases and J by 4 bases, with 9 bases left in between. CDR3 nucleotides: TGTGCCAGCAGTGACGGGAGTGTCTATGGCTACACCTTC. This codes for CASSDGSVYGYTF.

This clone came up once. The chain couples TRBV7-9 to TRBJ1-5, with a weak D call TRBD1 (5 bases). The CDR3 length is 14 residues. The V gene lost 5 bases and the J gene lost 6 bases, with 14 bases spanning the gap. Germline lookup yields CDR1 SEHNR and CDR2 FQNEAQ (reference sequence). For the CDR3, the DNA is TGTGCCAGCAGCCCCTCCGGGGGAAGTCAGCCCCAGCATTTT. This gives the protein CASSPSGGSQPQHF. Drawing the rest from reference TRBV7-9 and TRBJ1-5, the complete variable domain is DTGVSQNPRHKITKRGQNVTFRCDPISEHNRLYWYRQTLGQGPEFLTYFQNEAQLEKSRLLSDRFSAERPKGSFSTLEIQRTEQGDSAMYLCASSPSGGSQPQHFGDGTRLSIL.

The genes are TRBV9 and TRBJ2-3; D may be TRBD1 (5 bases). This CDR3 spans 14 amino acids. V gave up 2 bases and J gave up 1 base, with 8 bases separating them. Germline V CDR1 and CDR2: SGDLS, YYNGEE. This CDR3 is CASSVLGGTDTQYF. CDR3 nucleotide sequence: TGTGCCAGCAGCGTCTTAGGGGGCACAGATACGCAGTATTTT.

This clone was seen a handful of times. This rearrangement joins TRBV5-1 to TRBJ2-1; TRBD2 matches 8 bases. The germline V gene has CDR1 SGHRS and CDR2 YFSETQ. There are 14 residues in the CDR3. The ends lost 1 base at V and 9 bases at J; junction bases unmatched: 6. Written as DNA, the CDR3 is TGCGCCAGCAGCTTGAGACCGGCGGGGGGTGAGCAGTTCTTC. It translates to CASSLRPAGGEQFF.

This chain links TRBV6-6 with TRBJ2-2; D is undetermined. V lost 6 bases and J 9 bases, leaving 5 bases between the germline ends. The V gene's germline CDR1 is MNHNY and CDR2 SVGAGI (reference sequence). The CDR3 spans 10 residues. CDR3 DNA sequence: TGTGCCAGCAGCTCTAGGGAGCTGTTTTTT. Protein product: CASSSRELFF.

This clone came up a few times. The rearrangement uses TRBV6-1 and TRBJ2-1; no definite D call. Trimming stripped 7 bases from V and 4 bases from J, with 11 bases between. The CDR3 has 13 amino acids. Germline CDR1 and CDR2: MNHNS and SASEGT. This chain's CDR3 is CASIFDTYNEQFF. The CDR3 DNA reads as TGTGCCAGCATTTTCGACACGTACAATGAGCAGTTCTTC.

J is TRBJ1-2 and V is TRBV6-5, with 8 bases aligning to TRBD1. Per germline, CDR1 MNHEY and CDR2 SVGAGI. This CDR3 spans 15 amino acids. Losses at the gene ends were 0 bases for V and 8 bases for J; bases not matched to a gene: 8. CDR3 sequence: CASSYSAGGVGGYTF. CDR3 DNA: TGTGCCAGCAGTTACTCGGCAGGGGGCGTAGGAGGCTACACCTTC.

This clone was picked up a small number of times. The chain combines TRBV18 with TRBJ1-2; no firm D call. Looked up from germline, CDR1 is KGHSH and CDR2 is LQKENI. V was shortened by 3 bases and J by 4 bases, with 12 bases between the two germline ends. The CDR3 is 14 residues long. CDR3 residues: CASSPPTSGYGYTF. CDR3 sequence (DNA): TGTGCCAGCTCACCCCCTACAAGCGGCTATGGCTACACCTTC.

The V and J genes are TRBV7-9 and TRBJ2-7; 10 bases are a match to TRBD1. The CDR3 covers 14 residues. Losses at the gene ends were 1 base for V and 6 bases for J; bases not matched to a gene: 3. Germline V gene sequence: CDR1 SEHNR, CDR2 FQNEAQ (reference sequence). CDR3 bases: TGTGCCAGCAGCTTAGGACAGGGGGCCGGCGAGCAGTACTTC. Protein product: CASSLGQGAGEQYF. The full variable domain, completed using reference TRBV7-9 and TRBJ2-7, is DTGVSQNPRHKITKRGQNVTFRCDPISEHNRLYWYRQTLGQGPEFLTYFQNEAQLEKSRLLSDRFSAERPKGSFSTLEIQRTEQGDSAMYLCASSLGQGAGEQYFGPGTRLTVT.